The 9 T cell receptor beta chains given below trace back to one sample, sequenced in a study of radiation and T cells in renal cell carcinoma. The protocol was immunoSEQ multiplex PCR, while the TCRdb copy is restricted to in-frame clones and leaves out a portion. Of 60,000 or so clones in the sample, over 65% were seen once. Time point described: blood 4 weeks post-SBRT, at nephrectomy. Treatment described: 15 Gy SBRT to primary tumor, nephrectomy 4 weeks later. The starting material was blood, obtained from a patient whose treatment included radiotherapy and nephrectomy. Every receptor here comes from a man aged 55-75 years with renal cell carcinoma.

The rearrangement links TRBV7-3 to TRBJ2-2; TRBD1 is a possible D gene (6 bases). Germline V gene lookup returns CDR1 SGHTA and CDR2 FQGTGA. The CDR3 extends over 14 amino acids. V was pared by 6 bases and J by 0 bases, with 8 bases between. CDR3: CASSRDTNTGELFF. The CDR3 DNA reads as TGTGCCAGCAGTCGGGACACGAACACCGGGGAGCTGTTTTTT.

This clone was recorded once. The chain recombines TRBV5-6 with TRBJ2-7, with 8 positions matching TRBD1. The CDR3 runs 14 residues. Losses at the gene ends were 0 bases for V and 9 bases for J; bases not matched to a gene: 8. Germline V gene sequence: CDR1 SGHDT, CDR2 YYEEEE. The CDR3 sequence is CASSLGTRGPGQYV. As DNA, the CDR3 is TGTGCCAGCAGCTTGGGTACCAGGGGGCCCGGGCAGTACGTC.

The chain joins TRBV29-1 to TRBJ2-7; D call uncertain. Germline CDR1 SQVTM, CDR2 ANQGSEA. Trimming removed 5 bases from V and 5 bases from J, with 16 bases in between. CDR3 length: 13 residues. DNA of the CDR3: TGCAGCGTTTACCAGGTATCGTTCCACGAGCAGTACTTC. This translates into CSVYQVSFHEQYF.

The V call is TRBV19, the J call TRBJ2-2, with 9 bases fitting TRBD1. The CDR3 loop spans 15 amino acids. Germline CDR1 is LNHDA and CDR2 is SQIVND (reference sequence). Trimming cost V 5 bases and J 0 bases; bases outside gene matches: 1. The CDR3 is CASSGDRANTGELFF. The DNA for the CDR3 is TGTGCCAGTAGTGGGGACAGGGCGAACACCGGGGAGCTGTTTTTT. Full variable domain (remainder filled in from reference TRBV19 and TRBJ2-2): DGGITQSPKYLFRKEGQNVTLSCEQNLNHDAMYWYRQDPGQGLRLIYYSQIVNDFQKGDIAEGYSVSREKKESFPLTVTSAQKNPTAFYLCASSGDRANTGELFFGEGSRLTVL.

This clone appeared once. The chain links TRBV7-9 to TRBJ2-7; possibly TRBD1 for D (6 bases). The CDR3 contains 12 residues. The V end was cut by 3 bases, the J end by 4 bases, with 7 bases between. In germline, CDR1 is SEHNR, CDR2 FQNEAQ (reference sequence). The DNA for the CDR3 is TGTGCCAGCAGCTTGACAGGTTACGAGCAGTACGTC. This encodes CASSLTGYEQYV.

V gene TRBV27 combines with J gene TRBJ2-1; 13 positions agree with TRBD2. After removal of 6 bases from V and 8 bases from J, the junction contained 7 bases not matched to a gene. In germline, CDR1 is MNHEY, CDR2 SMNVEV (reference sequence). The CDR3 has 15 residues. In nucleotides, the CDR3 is TGTGCCAGCAGAGAAGGACTAGCGGGAGTCTATGAGCAGTTCTTC. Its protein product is CASREGLAGVYEQFF.

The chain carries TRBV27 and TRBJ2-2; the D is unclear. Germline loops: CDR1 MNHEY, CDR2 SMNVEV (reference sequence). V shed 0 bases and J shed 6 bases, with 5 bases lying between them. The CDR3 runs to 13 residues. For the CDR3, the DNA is TGTGCCAGCAGTTTATCGATCGCCGGGGAGCTGTTTTTT. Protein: CASSLSIAGELFF.

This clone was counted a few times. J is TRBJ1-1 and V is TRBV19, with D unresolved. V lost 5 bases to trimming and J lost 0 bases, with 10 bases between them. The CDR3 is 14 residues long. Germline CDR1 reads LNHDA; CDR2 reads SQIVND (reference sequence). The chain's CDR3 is CASSLATMNTEAFF. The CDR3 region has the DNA TGTGCCAGTAGTCTCGCTACGATGAACACTGAAGCTTTCTTT.

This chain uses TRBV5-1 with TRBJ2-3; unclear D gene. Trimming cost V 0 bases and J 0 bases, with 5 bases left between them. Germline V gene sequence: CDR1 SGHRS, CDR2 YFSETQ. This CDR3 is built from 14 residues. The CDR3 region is CASSLEGSTDTQYF. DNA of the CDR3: TGCGCCAGCAGCTTGGAAGGGAGCACAGATACGCAGTATTTT.